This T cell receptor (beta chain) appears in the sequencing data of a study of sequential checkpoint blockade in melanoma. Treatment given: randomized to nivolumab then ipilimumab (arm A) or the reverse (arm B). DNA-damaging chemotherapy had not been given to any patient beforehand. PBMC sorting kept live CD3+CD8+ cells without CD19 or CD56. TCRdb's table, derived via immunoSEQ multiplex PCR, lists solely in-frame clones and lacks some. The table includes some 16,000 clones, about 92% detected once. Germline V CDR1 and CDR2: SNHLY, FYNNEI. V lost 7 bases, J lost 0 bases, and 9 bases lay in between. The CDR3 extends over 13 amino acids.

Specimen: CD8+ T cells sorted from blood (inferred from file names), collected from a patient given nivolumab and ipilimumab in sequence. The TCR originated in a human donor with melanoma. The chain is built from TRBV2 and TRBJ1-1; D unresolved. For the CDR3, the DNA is TGTGCCAGCAAGAACAGCTTGAACACTGAAGCTTTCTTT. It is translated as CASKNSLNTEAFF.